Shown below are 22 T cell receptor beta chains from a single sample sequenced in a study of cytomegalovirus exposure and HLA in healthy donors. The primer mix had 60 Vbeta and 13 Jbeta primers. Here immunoSEQ multiplex PCR was the method, and the copy in TCRdb shows in-frame clones only, minus some. The sample lists around 200,000 clones; over 65% were seen once. The source material was PBMCs. These receptors were obtained from a woman aged 45 to 65 in good health and CMV-seropositive.

V usage is TRBV7-2 and J usage is TRBJ1-1, with D maybe TRBD1 (6 bases). V shed 3 bases and J shed 5 bases, with 10 bases lying between them. The CDR3 spans 13 residues. Per germline, CDR1 SGHTA and CDR2 FQGNSA. The CDR3 nucleotides read TGTGCCAGCAGCTTTCCCCAGGGGACTGAAGCTTTCTTT. Its translation: CASSFPQGTEAFF.

This chain connects TRBV9 to TRBJ2-1; 10 nucleotides agree with TRBD2. Trimming removed 0 bases from V and 4 bases from J; junction bases left unmatched: 7. CDR1 and CDR2 from the germline V gene are SGDLS and YYNGEE. The CDR3 is 17 residues long. The CDR3 nucleotides are TGTGCCAGCAGCGTAGCTAGCGGGGGCCCCAAGTACAATGAGCAGTTCTTC. Amino acid sequence: CASSVASGGPKYNEQFF.

The chain employs TRBV7-9 and TRBJ2-3; 9 nucleotides agree with TRBD1. CDR1 and CDR2 (germline): SEHNR, FQNEAQ (reference sequence). This CDR3 comprises 16 residues. The V gene end was trimmed by 1 base and the J gene end by 3 bases; junction bases not matched to a gene: 5. For the CDR3, the DNA is TGTGCCAGCAGCTTAGGTAGGACAGGGGTGACAGATACGCAGTATTTT. Residues: CASSLGRTGVTDTQYF.

The gene calls are TRBV5-4 and TRBJ1-2, with TRBD1 matching over 8 bases. CDR1 is SGHNT, CDR2 YYREEE, per germline (reference sequence). The CDR3 spans 14 residues. J gave up 2 bases and V 4 bases, and 4 bases lay outside the gene matches. DNA for the CDR3: TGTGCCAGCAGCCCAGGGGGCGCCAACTATGGCTACACCTTC. Amino acid sequence: CASSPGGANYGYTF.

Remarks on this clone: The sample holds other DNA sequences that translate to the same CDR3. V and J are TRBV9 and TRBJ1-3; TRBD1 matches 7 bases. The CDR3 extends over 15 amino acids. Looked up from germline, CDR1 is SGDLS and CDR2 is YYNGEE. The V segment lost 4 bases and the J segment 0 bases; nucleotides outside the gene matches: 4. The chain's CDR3 is CASSPGTASGNTIYF. CDR3 DNA sequence: TGTGCCAGCAGCCCCGGGACAGCCTCTGGAAACACCATATATTTT. The variable domain in full, with the rest retrieved from reference TRBV9 and TRBJ1-3, is DSGVTQTPKHLITATGQRVTLRCSPRSGDLSVYWYQQSLDQGLQFLIQYYNGEERAKGNILERFSAQQFPDLHSELNLSSLELGDSALYFCASSPGTASGNTIYFGEGSWLTVV.

This sequence joins TRBV10-3 and TRBJ2-1; a weak D match, TRBD1 (6 bases). The CDR3 has 12 residues. Trimming took off 10 bases at V and 5 bases at J, with 12 bases between the two ends. CDR1 is ENHRY, CDR2 SYGVKD, per germline. The CDR3 DNA follows: TGTGCCACAACCGGACAGAACAATGAGCAGTTCTTC. This translates into CATTGQNNEQFF.

The V gene is TRBV7-9, the J gene TRBJ1-2, with a weak D call TRBD1 (5 bases). The CDR3 spans 13 residues. Trimming removed 5 bases from V and 3 bases from J, with 10 bases in between. Germline CDR1 SEHNR, CDR2 FQNEAQ (reference sequence). The CDR3 is CASSPREDYGYTF. The CDR3 DNA reads TGTGCCAGCAGCCCCAGGGAGGACTATGGCTACACCTTC.

This sequence joins TRBV5-8 and TRBJ1-2, with TRBD1 identical over 8 bases. V shed 3 bases, J shed 4 bases, and the junction held 11 bases outside the gene matches. This CDR3 has 16 residues. The V gene's germline CDR1 is SGHTS and CDR2 YDEGEE. The chain's CDR3 is CASSSPMTGETYGYTF. The CDR3, as DNA: TGTGCCAGCAGCTCCCCTATGACAGGGGAAACCTATGGCTACACCTTC.

This clone showed up just once. The chain carries TRBV2 and TRBJ1-2; 7 bases are shared with TRBD1. V gave up 6 bases and J gave up 4 bases; unmatched junction bases: 11. This CDR3 has 15 residues. The germline CDR1 and CDR2 sequences are SNHLY and FYNNEI. This chain's CDR3 is CASSASHTGVYGYTF. CDR3 coding DNA: TGTGCCAGCAGCGCCTCACATACAGGGGTCTATGGCTACACCTTC.

The CDR3 DNA reads TGTGCCAGCAGTTTTGTACAGGGATCTGGAAACACCATATATTTT. Residues: CASSFVQGSGNTIYF. The rearrangement joins TRBV28 to TRBJ1-3; TRBD1 might be the D (6 bases). This CDR3 contains 15 residues. Germline V gene sequence: CDR1 MDHEN, CDR2 SYDVKM. Trimming cost V 3 bases and J 1 base, with 10 bases left between them. Filled out from reference TRBV28 and TRBJ1-3, the complete variable domain reads DVKVTQSSRYLVKRTGEKVFLECVQDMDHENMFWYRQDPGLGLRLIYFSYDVKMKEKGDIPEGYSVSREKKERFSLILESASTNQTSMYLCASSFVQGSGNTIYFGEGSWLTVV.

J is TRBJ2-3 and V is TRBV30; D remains unclear. In germline, CDR1 is GTSNPN, CDR2 SVGIG (reference sequence). The CDR3 runs to 12 residues. Trimming took 3 bases from V and 6 from J, leaving 10 bases between them. This chain's CDR3 is CAWSLVSDTQYF. The CDR3 coding sequence is TGTGCCTGGAGCCTAGTGTCCGATACGCAGTATTTT.

V and J are TRBV6-1 and TRBJ2-3, with 9 bases matching TRBD2. This CDR3 has 15 amino acids. The germline CDR1 and CDR2 sequences are MNHNS and SASEGT. J gave up 2 bases and V 1 base, and 1 base lay outside the gene matches. The CDR3 bases are TGTGCCAGCAGTGAAGTAGCGGGGGTCACAGATACGCAGTATTTT. Protein product: CASSEVAGVTDTQYF.

The V and J genes are TRBV6-6 and TRBJ1-5, with a weak D call TRBD1 (5 bases). This CDR3 is 12 amino acids long. Trimming pared 6 bases from V and 7 bases from J, leaving 10 bases between. CDR1 and CDR2 from the germline V gene are MNHNY and SVGAGI (reference sequence). The CDR3 DNA is TGTGCCAGCAGAACAGGTGACCAGCCCCAGCATTTT. Its protein is CASRTGDQPQHF.

The J gene is TRBJ2-4, the V gene TRBV9, with D possibly matching TRBD2 (7 bases). The V and J ends lost 0 bases and 6 bases respectively, with 13 bases between them. CDR1 is SGDLS and CDR2 is YYNGEE in the germline V gene. This CDR3 contains 15 residues. The CDR3 DNA is TGTGCCAGCAGCGTAGGAGGGGGGGCCGGAAACATTCAGTACTTC. As protein: CASSVGGGAGNIQYF. Combining the CDR3 with reference TRBV9 and TRBJ2-4 gives the whole variable domain DSGVTQTPKHLITATGQRVTLRCSPRSGDLSVYWYQQSLDQGLQFLIQYYNGEERAKGNILERFSAQQFPDLHSELNLSSLELGDSALYFCASSVGGGAGNIQYFGAGTRLSVL.

This chain links TRBV6-5 with TRBJ2-7; D is uncertain. The ends were cut back, 6 bases at V and 0 bases at J, with 6 bases in the middle. Germline V gene sequence: CDR1 MNHEY, CDR2 SVGAGI. The CDR3 contains 12 residues. The CDR3 is CASRATSYEQYF. As DNA, the CDR3 is TGTGCCAGCAGGGCCACCTCCTACGAGCAGTACTTC.

The V gene is TRBV5-8, the J gene TRBJ2-5, with TRBD2 as a possible D gene (6 bases). The V gene's germline CDR1 is SGHTS and CDR2 YDEGEE. Deletions cut 4 bases from V and 1 base from J, with 17 bases between. The CDR3 length is 16 residues. The CDR3 DNA reads as TGTGCCAGCAGCATTCGGGACTTCTACCTCCAAGAGACCCAGTACTTC. Residues: CASSIRDFYLQETQYF. The variable domain in full, completed from reference TRBV5-8 and TRBJ2-5, reads EAGVTQSPTHLIKTRGQQATLRCSPISGHTSVYWYQQALGLGLQFLLWYDEGEERNRGNFPPRFSGRQFPNYSSELNVNALELEDSALYLCASSIRDFYLQETQYFGPGTRLLVL.

The chain joins TRBV11-3 to TRBJ2-5; D gene uncertain. Germline CDR1 reads SGHNT; CDR2 reads YENEEA. V was cut by 4 bases and J by 7 bases, with 13 bases left in between. The CDR3 runs to 13 residues. The CDR3 bases are TGTGCCAGCAGCTCGGCTGGAGCCGTGACCCAGTACTTC. Translating gives CASSSAGAVTQYF.

V usage is TRBV7-9 and J usage is TRBJ2-7, with TRBD1 matching over 9 bases. V was clipped by 1 base and J by 5 bases; unmatched bases: 3. Germline-derived CDR1 and CDR2 are SEHNR and FQNEAQ (reference sequence). The CDR3 has 14 residues. CDR3 bases: TGTGCCAGCAGCTTAGACAGGGGGCAGGACGAGCAGTACTTC. Translation gives CASSLDRGQDEQYF.

V is TRBV7-2 and J is TRBJ2-3, with 8 bases matching TRBD2. J lost 13 bases, V lost 3 bases, and 0 bases had no gene match. The CDR3 consists of 10 residues. CDR1 is SGHTA and CDR2 is FQGNSA in the germline V gene. The CDR3 nucleotides are TGTGCCAGCAGCTTCGGGGGGGAGTATTTT. It encodes CASSFGGEYF.

The rearrangement links TRBV6-1 to TRBJ1-2, with 8 positions matching TRBD1. The CDR3 consists of 15 residues. V was clipped by 4 bases and J by 4 bases; unmatched bases: 8. CDR1 MNHNS and CDR2 SASEGT come from the germline V gene. The CDR3 region has the DNA TGTGCCAGCAGTGGGGGACAGGCTACGAGCTATGGCTACACCTTC. It specifies CASSGGQATSYGYTF.

CDR3 in DNA: TGCAGCGTCCAAACTAGCGGGGTACGGGAGCAGTTCTTC. This gives the protein CSVQTSGVREQFF. The V call is TRBV29-1, the J call TRBJ2-1; 10 positions agree with TRBD2. The CDR3 runs to 13 residues. V shed 6 bases, J shed 10 bases, and the junction held 9 bases outside the gene matches. Germline assignment: CDR1 SQVTM and CDR2 ANQGSEA.

The chain couples TRBV7-8 to TRBJ1-5; 8 bases agree with TRBD1. Germline values: CDR1 SGHVS, CDR2 FQNEAQ. This CDR3 has 16 amino acids. V lost 0 bases, J lost 2 bases, and 3 bases stayed unmatched. The CDR3 region is CASSLASGQGNQPQHF. Here the CDR3 DNA reads TGTGCCAGCAGCTTAGCGTCGGGACAGGGCAATCAGCCCCAGCATTTT.